Below, 13 T cell receptor beta chains from the same sample are listed, as sequenced in a study of blood T cell repertoires in COVID-19. Some clones are missing from TCRdb's copy, which holds only in-frame ones; the method was immunoSEQ multiplex PCR. The sample has 200,000 to 300,000 clones; about 89% are singletons. Sequenced sample: peripheral blood. The source is a middle-aged woman who had recovered from COVID-19.

The chain is built from TRBV5-4 and TRBJ1-2; 8 nucleotides align to TRBD1. The J segment lost 8 bases and the V segment lost 0 bases, leaving 18 bases of the junction unmatched. The CDR3 covers 18 residues. CDR1 SGHNT and CDR2 YYREEE come from the germline V gene (reference sequence). Here the CDR3 DNA reads TGTGCCAGCAGCTTGGCCTTTGGGTTCTCAGGGGGCGCATACGGCTACACCTTC. Translated: CASSLAFGFSGGAYGYTF.

The rearrangement joins TRBV9 to TRBJ2-7, with TRBD2 matching over 7 bases. Germline V gene sequence: CDR1 SGDLS, CDR2 YYNGEE. This CDR3 region has 16 residues. Germline trimming cut 0 bases from V and 0 bases from J; bases unmatched to any gene: 6. The CDR3 coding sequence is TGTGCCAGCAGCGTAGCTACGAGCGGGAACTCCTACGAGCAGTACTTC. Its translation is CASSVATSGNSYEQYF.

The chain carries TRBV5-1 and TRBJ2-1; D might be TRBD1 (8 bases). Germline V gives CDR1 SGHRS, CDR2 YFSETQ. Between the trimmed V and J ends, which lost 4 bases and 3 bases, there was a span of 14 bases. The CDR3 is made up of 15 amino acids. CDR3 sequence: CASSLQGGNYNEQFF. The CDR3 bases are TGCGCCAGCAGCCTACAGGGGGGGAACTACAATGAGCAGTTCTTC. Using reference TRBV5-1 and TRBJ2-1 for the parts outside the CDR3, the full variable domain is KAGVTQTPRYLIKTRGQQVTLSCSPISGHRSVSWYQQTPGQGLQFLFEYFSETQRNKGNFPGRFSGRQFSNSRSEMNVSTLELGDSALYLCASSLQGGNYNEQFFGPGTRLTVL.

On this clone: Other nucleotide sequences from this sample produce the same CDR3. The chain is built from TRBV30 and TRBJ1-1, with D perhaps TRBD1 (6 bases). The V gene's germline CDR1 is GTSNPN and CDR2 SVGIG (reference sequence). The CDR3 spans 13 residues. V dropped 1 base and J dropped 0 bases, with 6 bases sitting between them. In DNA form, the CDR3 reads TGTGCCTGGAGTGGACAGGTGAACACTGAAGCTTTCTTT. Its protein product is CAWSGQVNTEAFF.

The V gene is TRBV12-3 or TRBV12-4, the J gene TRBJ2-2; D not certain. CDR3 length: 13 amino acids. V was cut by 7 bases and J by 0 bases, with 6 bases left in between. CDR3 sequence: CASNPSNTGELFF. The DNA of the CDR3 is TGTGCCAGCAATCCATCGAACACCGGGGAGCTGTTTTTT.

The chain carries TRBV5-1 and TRBJ2-5; 7 nucleotides agree with TRBD1. Germline V lookup: CDR1 SGHRS, CDR2 YFSETQ. The length of the CDR3 is 13 residues. J gave up 1 base and V 4 bases, and 1 base lay outside the gene matches. Here the CDR3 reads CASSRTGQETQYF. CDR3 sequence (DNA): TGCGCCAGCAGCCGGACAGGCCAAGAGACCCAGTACTTC.

This clone was seen only once. The chain carries TRBV11-3 and TRBJ2-2; 8 nucleotides align to TRBD1. Germline V gene sequence: CDR1 SGHNT, CDR2 YENEEA. This CDR3 spans 15 amino acids. V shed 5 bases, J shed 5 bases, and the junction held 7 bases outside the gene matches. The CDR3 here is CASSLDRGLTGELFF. Written as DNA, the CDR3 is TGTGCCAGCAGCCTCGACAGGGGCTTGACCGGGGAGCTGTTTTTT.

This chain joins TRBV7-2 and TRBJ2-7, with 9 nucleotides matching TRBD1. This CDR3 is built from 14 residues. Germline V CDR1 and CDR2: SGHTA, FQGNSA. Trimming removed 3 bases from V and 3 bases from J; junction bases left unmatched: 3. In DNA form, the CDR3 reads TGTGCCAGCAGCTTGACAGGGGGTAACTACGAGCAGTACTTC. Protein sequence: CASSLTGGNYEQYF.

This chain joins TRBV5-4 and TRBJ2-5; 11 bases match TRBD2. V lost 5 bases, J lost 4 bases, and 10 bases stayed unmatched. The CDR3 is 16 residues long. The germline V gene has CDR1 SGHNT and CDR2 YYREEE (reference sequence). DNA of the CDR3: TGTGCCAGCAGTACTCCGACTAGCGGGGTCACAGAGACCCAGTACTTC. It codes for CASSTPTSGVTETQYF.

The V and J genes are TRBV12-3 or TRBV12-4 and TRBJ1-5, with D tentatively TRBD1 (6 bases). The CDR3 covers 12 residues. Trimming took 6 bases from V and 7 from J, leaving 10 bases between them. The CDR3 sequence: CASSQQGQPQHF. CDR3 in DNA: TGTGCCAGCAGCCAACAGGGACAGCCCCAGCATTTT.

The gene calls are TRBV7-3 and TRBJ1-1, with a weak D call TRBD1 (6 bases). The CDR3 has 15 amino acids. Germline lookup yields CDR1 SGHTA and CDR2 FQGTGA. Trimming removed 3 bases from V and 2 bases from J, with 13 bases in between. CDR3 bases: TGTGCCAGCAGCTTGACGCCAGGGGCCAACACTGAAGCTTTCTTT. This gives the protein CASSLTPGANTEAFF.

The chain carries TRBV6-6 and TRBJ2-1; possibly TRBD1 for D (6 bases). This CDR3 has 15 residues. Germline V gene data show CDR1 as MNHNY and CDR2 as SVGAGI (reference sequence). Trimming removed 6 bases from V and 6 bases from J, with 18 bases in between. CDR3 loop: CASSQGQPTINEQFF. CDR3 nucleotides: TGTGCCAGCAGCCAAGGACAGCCTACCATCAATGAGCAGTTCTTC.

The V gene is TRBV29-1, the J gene TRBJ2-5; 8 bases are a match to TRBD1. Germline lookup yields CDR1 SQVTM and CDR2 ANQGSEA. CDR3 size: 15 residues. V gave up 2 bases and J gave up 5 bases; unmatched junction bases: 10. CDR3 DNA: TGCAGCGTTGAAACTGGGACAGGTGGGCCGGAGACCCAGTACTTC. It is translated as CSVETGTGGPETQYF.